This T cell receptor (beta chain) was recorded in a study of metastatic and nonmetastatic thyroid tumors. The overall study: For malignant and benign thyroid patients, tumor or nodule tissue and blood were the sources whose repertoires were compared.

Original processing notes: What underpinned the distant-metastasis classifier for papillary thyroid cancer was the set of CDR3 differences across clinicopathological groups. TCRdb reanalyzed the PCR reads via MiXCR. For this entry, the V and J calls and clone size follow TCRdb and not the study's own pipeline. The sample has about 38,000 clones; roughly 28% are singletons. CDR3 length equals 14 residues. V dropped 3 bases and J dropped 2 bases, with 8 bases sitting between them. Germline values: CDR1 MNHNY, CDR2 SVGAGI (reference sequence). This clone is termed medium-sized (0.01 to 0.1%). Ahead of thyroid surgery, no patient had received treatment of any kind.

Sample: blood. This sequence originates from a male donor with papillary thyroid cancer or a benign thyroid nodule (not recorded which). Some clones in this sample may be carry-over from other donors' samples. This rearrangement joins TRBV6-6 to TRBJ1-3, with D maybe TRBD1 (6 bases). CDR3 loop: CASSYSGAGNTIYF. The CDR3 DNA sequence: TGTGCCAGCAGTTATTCAGGGGCTGGAAACACCATATATTTT.